This TCR beta chain appears in the sequencing data of a study of OX40 agonist ivuxolimab in advanced cancers. Study-wide background: Patients were treated with ivuxolimab, an agonistic anti-OX40 (CD134) antibody. Findings and limits, study-wide: Low normalized T-cell clonal expansion also characterized some of the nonresponders. By week 6 at 0.1 to 3.0 mg/kg, blood CD4+ and CD8+ T cells had expanded clonally.

Concerning this clone: Antigen specificity is unknown.

This table comes from immunoSEQ multiplex PCR, and its TCRdb copy is limited to in-frame clones, with some not included. Of 30,000 to 40,000 clones in the sample, around 84% were seen once. Germline loops: CDR1 SGHDT, CDR2 YYEEEE. Unmatched junction bases numbered 16, after V lost 5 bases and J lost 2 bases. The CDR3 totals 18 residues. Excluded were patients having autoimmune disease history or systemic immunosuppression. The chain combines TRBV5-6 with TRBJ2-3, with 8 nucleotides matching TRBD2. This sequence was found in an adult with an advanced solid tumor such as melanoma, head and neck, liver or kidney cancer. The specimen was CD4+ or CD8+ T cells sorted from blood, collected in a trial of the OX40 agonist ivuxolimab. DNA for the CDR3: TGTGCCAGCAGTCAGGTGGCAGCGGGAGTTTCCACCACAGATACGCAGTATTTT. Its translation: CASSQVAAGVSTTDTQYF.